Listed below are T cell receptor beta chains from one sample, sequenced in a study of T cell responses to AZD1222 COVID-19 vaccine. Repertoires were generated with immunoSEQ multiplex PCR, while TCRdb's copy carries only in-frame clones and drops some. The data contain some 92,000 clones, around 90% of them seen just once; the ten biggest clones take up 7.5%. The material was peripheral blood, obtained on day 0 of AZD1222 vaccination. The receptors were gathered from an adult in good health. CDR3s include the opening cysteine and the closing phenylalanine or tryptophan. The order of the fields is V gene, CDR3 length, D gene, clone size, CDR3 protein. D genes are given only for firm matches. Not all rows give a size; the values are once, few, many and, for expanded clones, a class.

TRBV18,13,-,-,CASSPPETDTQYF
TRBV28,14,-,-,CASSFGDDTDTQYF
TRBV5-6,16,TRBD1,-,CASSLRGQGDNYGYTF
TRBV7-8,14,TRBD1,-,CASSLDRGFYEQYF
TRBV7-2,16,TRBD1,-,CASSDRDRGSGQPQHF
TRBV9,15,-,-,CASSVGQANHSPLHF
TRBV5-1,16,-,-,CASSLGHSNSGNTIYF
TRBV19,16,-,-,CASSIAGFRDRQPQHF
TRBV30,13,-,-,CAWRSIWSYGYTF
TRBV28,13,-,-,CASSFRGREKLFF
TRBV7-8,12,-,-,CASSLPGLRQYF
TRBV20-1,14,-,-,CSASQADSGNTIYF
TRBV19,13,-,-,CASQVSMNTEAFF
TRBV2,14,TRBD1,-,CASRGDRLSYEQYF
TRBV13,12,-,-,CASNRGTGELFF
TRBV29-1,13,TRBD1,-,CSVVGTGNEKLFF
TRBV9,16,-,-,CASTPLRDPSNQPQHF
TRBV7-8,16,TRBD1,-,CASSFRRDRAVGELFF
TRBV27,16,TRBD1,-,CASSFRGLLYNSPLHF
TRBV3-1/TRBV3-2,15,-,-,CASSLQGATNEKLFF
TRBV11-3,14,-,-,CASSLLGNTGELFF
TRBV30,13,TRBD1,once,CAWQTGGGTEAFF
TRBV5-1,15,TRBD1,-,CASSITGVTYNEQFF
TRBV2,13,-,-,CASTLGENSPLHF
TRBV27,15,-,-,CASCLIGGRNTEAFF
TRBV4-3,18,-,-,CASSQEEVAQYSYNEQFF
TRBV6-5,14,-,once,CASSYSLRHQPQHF
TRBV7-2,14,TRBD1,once,CASSLGHRGTEAFF
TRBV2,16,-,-,CASSEDPASYNSPLHF
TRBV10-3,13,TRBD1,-,CAISGTGPYEQYF
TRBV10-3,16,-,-,CAIVPGQGKRGYGYTF
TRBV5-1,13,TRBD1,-,CASSGTGNNEQFF
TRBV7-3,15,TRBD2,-,CASSSPGGGGETQYF
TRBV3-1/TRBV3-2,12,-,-,CASSQGNQPQHF
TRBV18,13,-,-,CASSPGSTDTQYF
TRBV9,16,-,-,CASSVGNTLFATEAFF
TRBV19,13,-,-,CASSINREGEAFF
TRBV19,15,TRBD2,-,CASSSGTSGFYEQYF
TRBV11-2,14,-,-,CASSRLRADYGYTF
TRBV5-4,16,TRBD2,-,CASSLPPGGGAGEQYF
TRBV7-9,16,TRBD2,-,CASSDPRVAGEPEQYF
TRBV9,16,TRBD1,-,CASSVDPQGGTEKLFF
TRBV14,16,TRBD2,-,CASSQDWGRAGNIQYF
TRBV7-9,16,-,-,CASSLGRDGFQETQYF
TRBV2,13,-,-,CASSGWEVGGYTF
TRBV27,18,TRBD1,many,CASSPATIFQGAGQPQHF
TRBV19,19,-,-,CASSPYGTRGSYGNQPQHF
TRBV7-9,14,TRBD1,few,CASSSRQGGTEAFF
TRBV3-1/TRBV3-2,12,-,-,CASSQGSYEQYF
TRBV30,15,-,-,CAWSAGDSGANVLTF